A single sample is the source of the 11 T cell receptor beta chains below, sequenced in a study of somatic mutations in cytotoxic T cells in rheumatoid arthritis. Here immunoSEQ multiplex PCR was the method, and the copy in TCRdb shows in-frame clones only, minus some. This repertoire shows almost 20,000 clones, roughly 90% found once; its top ten account for about 15%. Specimen: CD8+ T cells sorted from blood. All receptors come from a man aged 40-55 years in good health.

The count of this clone is one. The CDR3 here is CASSYTNTEAFF. CDR3 DNA: TGTGCCAGCAGCTACACCAACACTGAAGCTTTCTTT. The chain links TRBV5-6 to TRBJ1-1; D is unresolved. V was cut by 3 bases and J by 2 bases, with 5 bases left in between. CDR1 is SGHDT and CDR2 is YYEEEE in the germline V gene. This CDR3 spans 12 amino acids.

The rearrangement uses TRBV28 and TRBJ1-5; 7 bases agree with TRBD1. Germline CDR1 and CDR2: MDHEN and SYDVKM. J gave up 3 bases and V 5 bases, and 7 bases lay outside the gene matches. The CDR3 covers 15 residues. CDR3 in DNA: TGTGCCAGCAGTCCTATTGGGACAGTCAATCAGCCCCAGCATTTT. Translation gives CASSPIGTVNQPQHF.

This clone was seen a handful of times. The gene calls are TRBV29-1 and TRBJ2-2, with D possibly being TRBD1 (6 bases). The CDR3 consists of 13 residues. Germline loops: CDR1 SQVTM, CDR2 ANQGSEA. The ends were cut back, 7 bases at V and 5 bases at J, with 14 bases in the middle. CDR3 sequence (DNA): TGCAGCGCATCTAAAGGACAGACCGGGGAGCTGTTTTTT. This encodes CSASKGQTGELFF.

The chain has TRBV10-3 and TRBJ1-1; the D is unclear. CDR1 and CDR2 (germline): ENHRY, SYGVKD. Between the trimmed V and J ends, which lost 0 bases and 6 bases, there was a span of 14 bases. The CDR3 is 15 residues long. The DNA of the CDR3 is TGTGCCATCAGTGAGTCAAGTTTGGGGAGAGCTGAAGCTTTCTTT. It encodes CAISESSLGRAEAFF.

This chain connects TRBV28 to TRBJ2-5; 8 nucleotides align to TRBD2. The V segment lost 3 bases and the J segment 5 bases; nucleotides outside the gene matches: 8. Germline V CDR1 and CDR2: MDHEN, SYDVKM. This CDR3 has 15 residues. The CDR3 nucleotides read TGTGCCAGCAGTTTCGCGGGAGGCGGCTGGGAGACCCAGTACTTC. It codes for CASSFAGGGWETQYF.

The chain carries TRBV11-1 and TRBJ2-7; weak D call: TRBD2 (5 bases). V lost 2 bases and J 5 bases, leaving 22 bases between the germline ends. The CDR3 has 17 amino acids. Germline V gene sequence: CDR1 SGHAT, CDR2 FQDESV (reference sequence). CDR3 in DNA: TGTGCCAGCAGCTTATATTCCCCGGGTAGCGAGCTCGACGAGCAGTACTTC. Its translation: CASSLYSPGSELDEQYF.

This clone was counted a few times. The CDR3 reads CASSRIGGRDQPQHF. CDR3 sequence (DNA): TGTGCCAGCAGCCGCATCGGGGGGAGAGATCAGCCCCAGCATTTT. The chain has TRBV6-6 and TRBJ1-5; D might be TRBD1 (5 bases). Germline V gene sequence: CDR1 MNHNY, CDR2 SVGAGI (reference sequence). The CDR3 sequence is 15 residues long. V was pared by 6 bases and J by 5 bases, with 17 bases between.

In nucleotides, the CDR3 is TGTGCCAGCAATCCTATCATGAACACTGAAGCTTTCTTT. The encoded protein is CASNPIMNTEAFF. The chain employs TRBV9 and TRBJ1-1; D call uncertain. CDR3 size: 13 residues. Trimming took 6 bases from V and 0 from J, leaving 9 bases between them. Germline CDR1 SGDLS, CDR2 YYNGEE.

CDR3 DNA: TGTGCCTGGAGGCCCTCATCCTACGAGCAGTACTTC. The encoded protein is CAWRPSSYEQYF. The V and J genes are TRBV30 and TRBJ2-7, with D unresolved. The CDR3 spans 12 residues. CDR1 and CDR2 from the germline V gene are GTSNPN and SVGIG (reference sequence). Trimming took 3 bases from V and 1 from J, leaving 7 bases between them.

This clone occurred once. The chain uses TRBV6-1 and TRBJ2-1; 9 bases map to TRBD2. The V segment lost 1 base and the J segment 8 bases; nucleotides outside the gene matches: 9. The CDR3 consists of 16 residues. CDR1 and CDR2 (germline): MNHNS, SASEGT. In nucleotides, the CDR3 is TGTGCCAGCAGTGAAGTCTTTGCGGGAGGGCTTGATGAGCAGTTCTTC. Protein: CASSEVFAGGLDEQFF.

V usage is TRBV10-3 and J usage is TRBJ2-5; 11 bases are a match to TRBD2. CDR1 and CDR2 (germline): ENHRY, SYGVKD. This CDR3 has 17 residues. The ends lost 0 bases at V and 1 base at J; junction bases unmatched: 4. CDR3 residues: CAISESITSGSQETQYF. Here the CDR3 DNA reads TGTGCCATCAGTGAGTCGATTACTAGCGGGAGCCAAGAGACCCAGTACTTC.